The 9 T cell receptor beta chains listed next were all sequenced from one sample in a study of blood T cells in healthy people across ages. Sample-barcoded 5' priming and a J-beta primer mix drove a second PCR of about 6 to 11 cycles. TCRdb reprocessed the 5' RACE reads via MiXCR and lists one record per CDR3 protein. The sample has hundreds of thousands of distinct CDR3 sequences, about 62% seen once; the top ten hold 22%. Material for sequencing was blood. The receptors shown here come from a man aged 30 to 39 in good health.

In DNA, the CDR3 is TGTGCCAGCAGTTTAGGGGGGAGGCAAACCTACGAGCAGTACTTC. Translated: CASSLGGRQTYEQYF. V gene TRBV28 combines with J gene TRBJ2-7, with D perhaps matching TRBD2 (6 bases). The CDR3 runs to 15 residues. Trimming took 2 bases from V and 2 from J, leaving 13 bases between them. Germline CDR1 MDHEN, CDR2 SYDVKM.

V gene TRBV29-1 combines with J gene TRBJ1-2; D not resolved. The V gene lost 5 bases and the J gene lost 5 bases, with 6 bases spanning the gap. Germline CDR1 SQVTM, CDR2 ANQGSEA. This CDR3 comprises 10 residues. The CDR3 nucleotides are TGCAGCGTTTCGGCTTATGGCTACACCTTC. This codes for CSVSAYGYTF.

CDR3 coding DNA: TGTGCTAGCCAATCGGGACTAGCGGGAATGAATGAGCAGTTCTTC. Its translation: CASQSGLAGMNEQFF. J is TRBJ2-1 and V is TRBV12-5, with 13 bases lining up with TRBD2. This CDR3 region has 15 residues. CDR1 and CDR2 (germline): LGHNT, FRNRAP. Trimming took 9 bases from V and 7 from J; bases not matched to a gene: 9.

The gene calls are TRBV10-3 and TRBJ1-6; 10 bases match TRBD1. CDR1 and CDR2 from the germline V gene are ENHRY and SYGVKD. The CDR3 extends over 12 amino acids. V shed 9 bases, J shed 8 bases, and the junction held 1 base outside the gene matches. As DNA, the CDR3 is TGTGCCATGGGGACAGGGGATTCACCCCTCCACTTT. Translating gives CAMGTGDSPLHF.

This clonotype appeared a few times. The chain has TRBV7-2 and TRBJ2-1; 10 bases map to TRBD2. V lost 2 bases, J lost 3 bases, and 7 bases stayed unmatched. This CDR3 region has 17 residues. Germline assignment: CDR1 SGHTA and CDR2 FQGNSA. The CDR3 coding sequence is TGTGCCAGCAGCTTAAATAGCGGGGGGCCGATCTACAATGAGCAGTTCTTC. Its translation: CASSLNSGGPIYNEQFF.

This chain connects TRBV28 to TRBJ2-1; D is perhaps TRBD1 (5 bases). The germline gives CDR1 MDHEN, CDR2 SYDVKM. The CDR3 is 15 amino acids. V lost 5 bases to trimming and J lost 6 bases, with 17 bases between them. CDR3 amino acids: CASSQQTTGPNEQFF. CDR3 coding DNA: TGTGCCAGCAGTCAACAAACTACAGGACCCAATGAGCAGTTCTTC. The complete variable domain, with remaining parts taken from reference TRBV28 and TRBJ2-1, reads DVKVTQSSRYLVKRTGEKVFLECVQDMDHENMFWYRQDPGLGLRLIYFSYDVKMKEKGDIPEGYSVSREKKERFSLILESASTNQTSMYLCASSQQTTGPNEQFFGPGTRLTVL.

This clonotype has only a few counts. CDR3 sequence reads: CASSQDNLGISANNEQFF. CDR3 sequence (DNA): TGCGCCAGCAGCCAAGATAATCTAGGGATTAGCGCTAACAATGAGCAGTTCTTC. The chain is built from TRBV4-3 and TRBJ2-1, with D tentatively TRBD2 (5 bases). Germline CDR1 is LGHNA and CDR2 is YSLEER. V lost 0 bases and J 5 bases, leaving 20 bases between the germline ends. This CDR3 is 18 amino acids long.

CDR3 sequence reads: CATSSELALTGELFF. Written as DNA, the CDR3 is TGTGCCACCAGCAGCGAACTAGCGCTCACCGGGGAGCTGTTTTTT. The chain carries TRBV15 and TRBJ2-2; 7 nucleotides line up with TRBD2. The CDR3 loop spans 15 amino acids. V lost 3 bases, J lost 4 bases, and 5 bases stayed unmatched. Germline CDR1 is LNHNV and CDR2 is YYDKDF (reference sequence).

Details on this clonotype: The junction differs from germline at one of its ends, possibly a read error. The rearrangement links TRBV20-1 to TRBJ2-1, with D perhaps matching TRBD2 (6 bases). The J call may be mistaken, given a closer DNA end match to TRBJ2-7. From germline, CDR1 is DFQATT and CDR2 SNEGSKA (reference sequence). The CDR3 sequence is 13 residues long. In nucleotides, the CDR3 is TGCGGTGCCTTTACTGGAGGGTCCTACGAGCAGTACTTC. As protein: CGAFTGGSYEQYF.